This T cell receptor (beta chain) emerged from a study of T cell responses to AZD1222 COVID-19 vaccine. Study-level background: Both about-4-week and about-12-week second-dose recipients were combined.

Sequencing was performed with immunoSEQ multiplex PCR; in TCRdb, only in-frame clones are kept and a portion is missing. The sample lists nearly 110,000 clones, around 90% occurring once. Remarks on this clone: Its antigen is still unknown.

Findings and caveats of the study: Only a handful of AZD1222 recipients, more than 5 in all, had baseline seropositivity. Repertoires were collected only later (after the peak T cell response had occurred). Nearly half of unique spike-specific TCRs reportedly avoided B.1.351 and B.1.1.7 mutated regions.

The receptor comes from an adult in good health. The sample consisted of peripheral blood, taken on day 0 of AZD1222 vaccination.

The chain's CDR3 is CASSLRTFYNEQFF. CDR3 sequence (DNA): TGTGCCAGCAGTCTCCGGACATTCTACAATGAGCAGTTCTTC. The chain links TRBV6-6 to TRBJ2-1; D possibly corresponds to TRBD1 (5 bases). The CDR3 covers 14 residues. Germline CDR1 reads MNHNY; CDR2 reads SVGAGI (reference sequence). The V end lost 5 bases, the J end lost 3 bases, and 11 bases lay between the germline ends.